This TCR beta chain derives from a study of CD8+ T cells in alopecia areata. Study outcomes and limitations: Clarity of TCR sharing across patients fell short of that in mice, possibly HLA-related.

On this clone itself: Its target is unknown.

Extracted from the samples, RNA was reverse transcribed into cDNA to serve as the sequencing template. TCRdb's table, derived via immunoSEQ multiplex PCR, lists solely in-frame clones and lacks some. Of about 280,000 clones listed, 58% are singletons. The sample's treatment: oral pan-JAK inhibitor, 5-10 mg twice daily. This CDR3 region has 17 residues. Germline-derived CDR1 and CDR2 are SNHLY and FYNNEI. With V trimmed by 8 bases and J by 0 bases, 7 bases remained unmatched. Here the sequenced sample was CD4+ T cells sorted from blood, taken at week 24, from a patient treated with tofacitinib. The TCR comes from a human donor with alopecia areata. The chain has TRBV2 and TRBJ2-2; 12 bases map to TRBD2. The CDR3 loop reads CASSPLAGGANTGELFF. The CDR3 DNA sequence: TGTGCCAGCTCCCCCCTAGCGGGGGGGGCGAACACCGGGGAGCTGTTTTTT.